This entry is about one T cell receptor (beta chain). What antigen it recognizes has not been identified. No per-base quality is available; no much larger clone lies one base away. The sample belongs to a study of T cells in tumors after PD-1 blockade (dated by TCRdb to about 2019). The study in broad terms: Prior checkpoint blockade, systemic immunosuppressant use, and recent radiotherapy or other anti-cancer therapy within 4 weeks were grounds for patient exclusion. Patients received pembrolizumab 200 mg every 3 weeks or cemiplimab 350 mg every 2 weeks. While on anti-PD-1 treatment, some of the patients also continued taking daily vismodegib 150 mg. On average, peripheral blood samples yielded some 40,000 unique clonotypes and some 110,000 TCR templates (range roughly 24,679-290,000). The study performed paired single-cell RNA and TCR sequencing on site-matched tumors from BCC or SCC patients before and after anti-PD-1 therapy. To compare blood and tumor clonotypes, bulk TCR sequencing was performed on nine to ten peripheral blood samples from roughly 5 patients. RECIST version 1.1 was used to evaluate clinical response.

The paper as a whole reports these results and caveats: Where the novel T cell clones came from was not determined, and possible sources could include lymphoid organs or rare unexpanded clones inside the tumor or in the tumor periphery. Approximately 41% of the TCR clonotypes from tumors also showed up in blood, and some novel exhausted tumor clones were present in pre-treatment blood, which suggests peripheral recruitment.

From the germline V gene, CDR1 is SGHRS and CDR2 is YFSETQ. V sheds 4 bases and J sheds 6 bases, leaving 17 bases between their ends. The CDR3, from cysteine to phenylalanine, totals 16 residues. Left in the record is the CDR3 DNA by itself, 48 bases read in frame from the first base. The immunoSEQ platform was used to carry out deep TCRbeta sequencing. The source study handled its data this way. Only productive rearrangements were exported from the immunoSEQ Analyzer for further analysis. Bulk TCRbeta clonotypes were assigned T cell phenotypes by matching to single-cell RNA+TCR-seq clones sharing the same TCRbeta sequence. Using bulk TCR sequencing data, clone enrichment in tumor was calculated by dividing a clone's tumor frequency by the same clone's PBMC frequency. TCRs were grouped by GLIPH into specificity groups, defined as clusters of distinct TCRs likely recognizing common antigens via shared CDR3 motifs. TCRdb took this table from immuneACCESS and kept in-frame rearrangements with V and J called. Such tables lack part of the clones; where checked against another copy, unresolved V genes explain under half of the gap, and the rest is unexplained. V and J calls and clone size are those listed in that table; D and trimming were worked out from the DNA. The sample profile shows tens of thousands of clones; 78% of them were found once. Jointly, the top ten make up approximately 26% of the sample.

What the time point label conveys for this sample: before anti-PD-1 therapy. Genomic DNA extracted from tumor biopsies or peripheral blood was used for bulk TCRbeta sequencing, with input ranging from roughly 616 ng to 6,004 ng. All patients had histologically proven advanced or metastatic basal or squamous cell carcinoma and were poor candidates for surgical resection. Of the ten or so patients in the basal cell carcinoma cohort, several underwent bulk tumor TCR sequencing. This clonotype was obtained from a human donor with basal cell carcinoma. Sequenced here: PBMCs, sampled before anti-PD-1 treatment. The chain couples TRBV5-1 to TRBJ1-6; TRBD1 might be the D gene, on 5 matching bases. The CDR3 protein: CASSPTSGESNSPLHF. Read as DNA, the sequence is TGCGCCAGCAGCCCGACGTCGGGGGAAAGTAATTCACCCCTCCACTTT.